This T cell receptor beta chain was captured in a study of blood T cell repertoires in COVID-19. Study in general: Acute and convalescent COVID-19 samples came from the United States, Italy and Spain. PBMCs, B-cell-depleted T cells, or T cells provided the cDNA or gDNA that made up the material.

One Seattle source followed patients from active infection through their disease course. Germline CDR1 SGHKS, CDR2 YYEKEE (reference sequence). The germline V and J ends were trimmed by 2 bases and 6 bases, with 15 bases remaining between them. The CDR3 has 15 amino acids. Under the authors' procedure: For nucleated cells, counts were estimated from reference gene primer amplification. Profiled with immunoSEQ multiplex PCR; TCRdb holds only in-frame clones, not every one. V, J and clone size are taken as reported in that table, and D and trimming were inferred from the DNA itself. The sample includes roughly 500,000 clones, roughly 89% of them seen just once.

The V call is TRBV5-5, the J call TRBJ2-1; D is possibly TRBD2 (5 bases). Sequenced material: peripheral blood. This sequence originates from a man between 18 and 29 years old with COVID-19, enrolled during active disease. The CDR3 DNA follows: TGTGCCAGCAGCTTCAGCCTAGCCCTTCCCAATGAGCAGTTCTTC. Its translation: CASSFSLALPNEQFF.